This record looks at one TCR beta chain sequence and its context. These data are taken from a study of blood T cell repertoires in COVID-19. Trimming stripped 7 bases from V and 8 bases from J, with 17 bases between. Looked up from germline, CDR1 is SNHLY and CDR2 is FYNNEI. CDR3 size: 14 residues. Sequencing used immunoSEQ multiplex PCR; TCRdb keeps in-frame clones, though not all of them. The table shows about 94,000 clones, with more than 65% occurring only once. This TCR came from a man aged 55 to 69 with acute or convalescent COVID-19. The chain couples TRBV2 to TRBJ1-4; tentatively, D is TRBD1 (6 bases). The sequencing sample was made of peripheral blood. The CDR3 nucleotides read TGTGCCAGCATTAGGGGGACTAGAGGCGAAAAACTGTTTTTT. Translating gives CASIRGTRGEKLFF.